Below, 5 T cell receptor beta chains from the same sample are listed, as sequenced in a study of shared clonotypes between healthy human individuals (dated by TCRdb to the early 2020s). Library preparation employed the immunoSEQ multiplex PCR assay. This is the immuneACCESS table as TCRdb keeps it, with only in-frame sequences that have V and J called. A part of the clones is gone; compared with another copy, unresolved V genes explain less than half, and the rest is unexplained. The table for this sample lists about 450,000 clones; around three quarters of them were counted only once. Together, the top ten hold roughly 12% of the sample. Sequencing was carried out using PBMCs. Receptors originate from a woman between 40 and 55 years old in good health. Some clones in this sample may be carry-over from other donors' samples.

The chain combines TRBV30 with TRBJ1-6; no reliable D call. Per germline, CDR1 GTSNPN and CDR2 SVGIG (reference sequence). The CDR3 has 12 amino acids. The V gene lost 2 bases and the J gene lost 12 bases, with 11 bases spanning the gap. The CDR3, as DNA: TGTGCCTGGAGTCAAGGCGTGGTACCCCTCCACTTT. Translating gives CAWSQGVVPLHF.

The chain couples TRBV28 to TRBJ2-7; D unresolved. The CDR3 extends over 16 amino acids. CDR1 MDHEN and CDR2 SYDVKM come from the germline V gene. Trimming pared 4 bases from V and 1 base from J, leaving 17 bases between. CDR3 loop: CASSSPMMSPSYEQYF. CDR3 DNA: TGTGCCAGCAGTTCCCCAATGATGTCTCCTTCCTACGAGCAGTACTTC. Drawing the rest from reference TRBV28 and TRBJ2-7, the complete variable domain is DVKVTQSSRYLVKRTGEKVFLECVQDMDHENMFWYRQDPGLGLRLIYFSYDVKMKEKGDIPEGYSVSREKKERFSLILESASTNQTSMYLCASSSPMMSPSYEQYFGPGTRLTVT.

This chain joins TRBV7-2 and TRBJ1-6; tentative D call: TRBD1 (5 bases). CDR1 and CDR2 (germline): SGHTA, FQGNSA. Deletions cut 1 base from V and 9 bases from J, with 13 bases between. There are 15 residues in the CDR3. Here the CDR3 DNA reads TGTGCCAGCAGCTTAGACCGGGGGTATGGTTCACCCCTCCACTTT. Its translation is CASSLDRGYGSPLHF.

The sample holds a few counts of this clone. This chain connects TRBV5-4 to TRBJ2-1; D is possibly TRBD2 (5 bases). The CDR3 spans 15 residues. V was trimmed by 4 bases and J by 5 bases, leaving 16 bases between them. Germline-derived CDR1 and CDR2 are SGHNT and YYREEE (reference sequence). CDR3 nucleotide sequence: TGTGCCAGCAGCAGGTCTAGCAGTCGGGACAATGAGCAGTTCTTC. It is translated as CASSRSSSRDNEQFF.

This chain connects TRBV6-6 to TRBJ1-1, with unresolved D. Germline lookup yields CDR1 MNHNY and CDR2 SVGAGI (reference sequence). The CDR3 sequence is 13 residues long. The ends were cut back, 3 bases at V and 10 bases at J, with 15 bases in the middle. The CDR3 DNA is TGTGCCAGCAGTTATTACGTTTCCCATGGAGCTTTCTTT. Protein: CASSYYVSHGAFF.